This TCR beta chain was captured by sequencing in a study of cytomegalovirus exposure and HLA in healthy donors. Only one count was recorded for this clone. Its antigen is unknown. Vbeta (60) and Jbeta (13) primers were used in the PCR. Study processing details: In a later analysis, of around 85 million unique beta chains, about 10 million appeared in at least two donors. Sequencing used immunoSEQ multiplex PCR; TCRdb keeps in-frame clones, though not all of them. D and trimming come from the DNA, and the V and J calls and clone size come from that table. The sample includes approximately 170,000 clones, around 80% of them seen just once. V lost 2 bases and J 3 bases, leaving 11 bases between the germline ends. Germline V gene data show CDR1 as SGHNT and CDR2 as YYREEE (reference sequence). The CDR3 length is 15 residues. Notes on the study in general: Later analysis identified a missense DCLRE1C variant that was linked to TCR beta V- and J-gene trimming.

What was sequenced was PBMCs. The source is a woman between 45 and 65 years old in good health and CMV-seronegative. The chain has TRBV5-4 and TRBJ1-4, with TRBD1 as a possible D gene (6 bases). DNA of the CDR3: TGTGCCAGCAGCTTTCTGGGGGCCGCTAATGAAAAACTGTTTTTT. It encodes CASSFLGAANEKLFF.